The clone carrying this T cell receptor (beta chain) appeared many times. The sample belongs to a study of Graves' ophthalmopathy and Graves' hyperthyroidism. The sequenced template was RNA, covering the TCR beta CDR3 region. Second-round multiplex PCR came after a first-round RT-PCR that employed HTBI primers. TCRdb passed the multiplex PCR reads through MiXCR, listing each CDR3 protein once. The top ten clones hold 3.3% of a sample with about 700,000 distinct CDR3 sequences, more than 40% of them seen once. Germline assignment: CDR1 LGHNT and CDR2 FRNRAP. With 2 bases removed from V and 0 bases from J, the gap between germline ends came to 5 bases. The CDR3 sequence is 15 residues long.

The gene calls are TRBV12-5 and TRBJ2-6; D unclear. The specimen sequenced was peripheral blood. This TCR was recovered from an adult man with Graves' ophthalmopathy. DNA for the CDR3: TGTGCTAGTGGTTTGCCTGGCTCTGGGGCCAACGTCCTGACTTTC. This codes for CASGLPGSGANVLTF.